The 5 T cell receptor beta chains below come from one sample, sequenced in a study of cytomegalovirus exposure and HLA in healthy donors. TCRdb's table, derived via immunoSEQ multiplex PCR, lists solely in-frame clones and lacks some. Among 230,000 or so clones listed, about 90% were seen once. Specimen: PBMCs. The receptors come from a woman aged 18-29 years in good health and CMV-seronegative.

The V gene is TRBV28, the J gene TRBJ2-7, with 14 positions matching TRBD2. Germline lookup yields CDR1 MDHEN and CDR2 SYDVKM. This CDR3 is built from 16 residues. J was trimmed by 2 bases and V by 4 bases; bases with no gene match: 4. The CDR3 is CASSSGLAGGPYEQYF. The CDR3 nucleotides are TGTGCCAGCAGTTCTGGACTAGCGGGAGGCCCCTACGAGCAGTACTTC.

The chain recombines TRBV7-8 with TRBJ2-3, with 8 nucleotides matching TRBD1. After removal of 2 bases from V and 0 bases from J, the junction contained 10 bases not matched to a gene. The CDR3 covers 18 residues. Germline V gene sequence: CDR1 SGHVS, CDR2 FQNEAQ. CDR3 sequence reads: CASSLWIRDRTSTDTQYF. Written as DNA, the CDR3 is TGTGCCAGCAGCTTATGGATCCGGGACAGGACAAGCACAGATACGCAGTATTTT.

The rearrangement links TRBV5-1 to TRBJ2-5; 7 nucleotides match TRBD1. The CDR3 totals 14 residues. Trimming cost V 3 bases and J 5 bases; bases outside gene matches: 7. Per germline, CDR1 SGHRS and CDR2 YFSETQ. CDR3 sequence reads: CASSSNGQDETQYF. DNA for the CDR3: TGCGCCAGCAGCTCGAACGGACAGGATGAGACCCAGTACTTC.

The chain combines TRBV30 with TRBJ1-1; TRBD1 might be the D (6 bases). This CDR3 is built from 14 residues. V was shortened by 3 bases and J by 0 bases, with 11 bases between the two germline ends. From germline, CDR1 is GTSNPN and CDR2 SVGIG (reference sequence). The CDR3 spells CAWSADRMNTEAFF. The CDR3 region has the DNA TGTGCCTGGAGCGCTGACAGGATGAACACTGAAGCTTTCTTT.

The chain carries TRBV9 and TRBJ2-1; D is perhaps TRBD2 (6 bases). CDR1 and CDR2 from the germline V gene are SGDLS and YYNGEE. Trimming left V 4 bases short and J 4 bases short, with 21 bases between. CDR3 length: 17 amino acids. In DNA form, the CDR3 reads TGTGCCAGCAGCCCTTTTGCCGGAGGGCCCTCGTACAATGAGCAGTTCTTC. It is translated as CASSPFAGGPSYNEQFF.